This TCR beta chain was identified during a study of cytomegalovirus exposure and HLA in healthy donors. The V gene's germline CDR1 is SEHNR and CDR2 FQNEAQ (reference sequence). The V and J ends lost 0 bases and 1 base respectively, with 11 bases between them. There are 16 residues in the CDR3. PCR was performed using 60 Vbeta and 13 Jbeta primers. TCRdb's table, derived via immunoSEQ multiplex PCR, lists solely in-frame clones and lacks some. This table holds fewer than 250,000 clones, 70% to 90% found once. This receptor was identified in a man in his thirties or forties in good health and CMV-seronegative. The chain links TRBV7-9 to TRBJ2-3; D gene unclear. The sequenced sample was PBMCs. DNA for the CDR3: TGTGCCAGCAGCTTAGCGTTCGGTGGGCGCACAGATACGCAGTATTTT. Its protein is CASSLAFGGRTDTQYF.